This T cell receptor (beta chain) was captured in a study of T cell responses to AZD1222 COVID-19 vaccine. About the research overall: Pooled in the analysis were second doses at about 4 or about 12 weeks. The study, taken as a whole, reports: Reportedly, nearly half of unique spike TCRs recognized epitopes outside B.1.351/B.1.1.7 mutations. The CD4 TCRs associated with vaccination extended across spike and predominated at 160-218 and 743-854.

Some clones are missing from TCRdb's copy, which holds only in-frame ones; the method was immunoSEQ multiplex PCR. This table has roughly 120,000 clones, 87% appearing once. V gave up 6 bases and J gave up 7 bases, with 15 bases separating them. The CDR3 sequence is 13 residues long. Comments on this clone: Its antigen is still unknown.

The TCR originated in an adult in good health. This sample comprised peripheral blood, obtained on day 0 of AZD1222 vaccination. The chain has TRBV12-3 or TRBV12-4 and TRBJ1-2; D may be TRBD1 (6 bases). The CDR3 region has the DNA TGTGCCAGCAGCACATCTGCGACAGGTGGCTACACCTTC. This gives the protein CASSTSATGGYTF.